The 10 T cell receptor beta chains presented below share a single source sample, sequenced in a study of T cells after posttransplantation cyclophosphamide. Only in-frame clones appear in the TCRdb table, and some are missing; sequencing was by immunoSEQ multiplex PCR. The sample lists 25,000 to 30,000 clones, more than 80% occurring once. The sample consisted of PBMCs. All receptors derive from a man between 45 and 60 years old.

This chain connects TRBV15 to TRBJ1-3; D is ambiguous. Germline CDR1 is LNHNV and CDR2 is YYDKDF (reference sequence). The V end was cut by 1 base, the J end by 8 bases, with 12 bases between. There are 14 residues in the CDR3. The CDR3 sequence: CATSRVAGRDTIYF. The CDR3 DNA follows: TGTGCCACCAGCAGAGTAGCGGGGAGGGACACCATATATTTT.

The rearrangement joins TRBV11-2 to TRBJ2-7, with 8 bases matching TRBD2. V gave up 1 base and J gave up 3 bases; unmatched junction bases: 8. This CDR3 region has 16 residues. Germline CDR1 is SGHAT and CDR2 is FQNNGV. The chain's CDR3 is CASSLGPAGGGYEQYF. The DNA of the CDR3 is TGTGCCAGCAGCTTAGGACCGGCGGGAGGAGGCTACGAGCAGTACTTC.

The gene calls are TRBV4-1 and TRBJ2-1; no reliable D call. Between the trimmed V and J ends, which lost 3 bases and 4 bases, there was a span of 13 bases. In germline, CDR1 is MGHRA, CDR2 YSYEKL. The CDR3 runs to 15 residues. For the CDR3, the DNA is TGCGCCAGCAGCCAGAGTGGGTTCGGGTACAATGAGCAGTTCTTC. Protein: CASSQSGFGYNEQFF.

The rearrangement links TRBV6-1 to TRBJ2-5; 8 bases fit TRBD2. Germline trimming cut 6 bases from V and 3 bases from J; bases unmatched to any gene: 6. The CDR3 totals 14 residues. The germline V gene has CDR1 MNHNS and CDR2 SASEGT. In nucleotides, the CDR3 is TGTGCCAGCAGACGGGGGGGACTAGAAGAGACCCAGTACTTC. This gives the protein CASRRGGLEETQYF.

The CDR3: CASSPIPGVEETQYF. The CDR3 coding sequence is TGTGCCAGCTCACCAATCCCAGGGGTTGAAGAGACCCAGTACTTC. V is TRBV18 and J is TRBJ2-5; perhaps TRBD1 as D (6 bases). Trimming left V 2 bases short and J 3 bases short, with 13 bases between. Germline values: CDR1 KGHSH, CDR2 LQKENI. The CDR3 is made up of 15 amino acids.

The chain's CDR3 is CASSGTGPGNTIYF. The CDR3 DNA follows: TGTGCCAGCAGTGGGACAGGTCCTGGAAACACCATATATTTT. The J gene is TRBJ1-3, the V gene TRBV2, with TRBD1 identical over 7 bases. The germline V gene has CDR1 SNHLY and CDR2 FYNNEI. V was pared by 4 bases and J by 2 bases, with 2 bases of the junction left unmatched. The CDR3 is 14 residues long.

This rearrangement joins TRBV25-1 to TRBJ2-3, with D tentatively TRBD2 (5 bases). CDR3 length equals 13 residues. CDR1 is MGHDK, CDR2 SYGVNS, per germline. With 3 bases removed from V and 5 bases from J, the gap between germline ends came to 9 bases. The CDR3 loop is CASSELLGDTQYF. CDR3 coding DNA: TGTGCCAGCAGTGAGTTACTAGGAGATACGCAGTATTTT.

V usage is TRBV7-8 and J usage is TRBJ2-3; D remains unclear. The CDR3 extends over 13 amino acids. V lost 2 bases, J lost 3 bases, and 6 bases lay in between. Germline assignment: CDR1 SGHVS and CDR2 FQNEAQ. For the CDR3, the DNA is TGTGCCAGCAGCTTAATCGGGACAGATACGCAGTATTTT. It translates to CASSLIGTDTQYF.

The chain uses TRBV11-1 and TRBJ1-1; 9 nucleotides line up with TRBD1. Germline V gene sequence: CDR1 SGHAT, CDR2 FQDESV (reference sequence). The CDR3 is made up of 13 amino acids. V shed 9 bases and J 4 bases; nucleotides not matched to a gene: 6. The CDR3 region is CASNRGLVTEAFF. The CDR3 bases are TGTGCCAGTAACAGGGGGCTTGTCACTGAAGCTTTCTTT.

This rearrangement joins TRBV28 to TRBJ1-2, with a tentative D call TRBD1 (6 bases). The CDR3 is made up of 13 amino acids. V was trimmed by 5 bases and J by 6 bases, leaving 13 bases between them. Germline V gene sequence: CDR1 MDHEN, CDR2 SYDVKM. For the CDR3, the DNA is TGTGCCAGCAGTCCCGGGACAAATAATGGCTACACCTTC. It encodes CASSPGTNNGYTF.